This TCR beta chain was retrieved from a study of regulatory T cells in long-lasting Graves disease. Study outcomes and limitations: With persistent disease, TRBV28, TRBJ1-2 and TRBJ2-5 were the favored segments.

Noted time point: newly diagnosed GD, antithyroid drugs for less than 3 months. The TCR library was made from RNA extracted from PBMCs. Trimming stripped 5 bases from V and 1 base from J, with 8 bases between. CDR3 size: 13 residues. Germline values: CDR1 SGHTA, CDR2 FQGTGA. This clonotype was detected ten times or more. Its target is not known. Sequencing libraries for TCR beta were prepared with iRepertoire HTBI primers and Arm-PCR of CDR3 regions. TCRdb re-called the multiplex PCR reads through MiXCR, storing one row per CDR3 protein. In the table there are more than 400,000 distinct CDR3 sequences, roughly 16% of which are singletons. This sample also belongs to another study, concerning T cells in Graves' hyperthyroidism and ophthalmopathy. That work contributes: During a first-round RT-PCR of the TCR CDR3, the HTBI primer set was used.

The chain couples TRBV7-3 to TRBJ1-1; TRBD1 might be the D (5 bases). The TCR was taken from a man in his forties or fifties with Graves disease. The sample consisted of peripheral blood mononuclear cells (PBMCs), taken at new diagnosis, from a patient treated with antithyroid drugs. The CDR3 spells CASSQGRNTEAFF. The CDR3 DNA is TGTGCCAGCAGCCAGGGACGGAACACTGAAGCTTTCTTT.